The TCR beta chain described here comes from a study of OX40 agonist ivuxolimab in advanced cancers. With respect to the entire study: Ivuxolimab was a fully human IgG2 agonistic monoclonal antibody targeting the costimulatory receptor OX40 (CD134). Intravenous ivuxolimab was administered to patients every 2 weeks at six dose levels: 0.01, 0.1, 0.3, 1.5, 3 and 10 mg/kg. Of the approximately 50 patients in dose escalation, about 20 had hepatocellular carcinoma, about 15 had melanoma, 9 had renal cell carcinoma and 9 had head and neck cancer. In the dose-escalation cohort, roughly 82% of patients were male, and the mean age was 60 years with a range of about 20 to 90. Prior anti-PD-1, anti-PD-L1 or anti-CTLA-4 therapy was permitted, and checkpoint inhibitors had been received by around 40% of dose-escalation patients. Three dose-escalation patients achieved partial responses, one with hepatocellular carcinoma and two with cutaneous melanoma. The point of sequencing TCRbeta in the periphery was to test whether ivuxolimab changed TCR sequence diversity and drove clonal T-cell expansion. The monotherapy dose-escalation portion (N ≈ 52 patients) of the phase I ivuxolimab trial is reported in the paper.

As to this clone: Its antigen is unknown. Base quality data are lacking; no much larger clone is found one base away.

The research as a whole found: The antigen specificity of the clonally expanded peripheral T cells was not determined. After ivuxolimab, expanded clones were on average more numerous among CD8+ T cells than among CD4+ T cells. In partial responders in the 0.1-3.0 mg/kg groups, normalized peripheral clonal expansion was found to be among the lowest, especially among CD8+ T cells. At doses of 0.1 to 3.0 mg/kg, clonal expansion of both CD4+ and CD8+ blood T cells was observed from baseline to week 6. Low levels of normalized T-cell clonal expansion were also shown by some nonresponding patients.

To sequence the TCRbeta CDR3 region, genomic DNA was isolated from the sorted cells. The immunoSEQ Assay was used for sequencing of TCRbeta CDR3 regions. Not all clones reach the TCRdb copy of this immuneACCESS table, which keeps in-frame sequences only. Checked studies attribute under half of the gap to unresolved V genes and leave the rest unexplained. Recorded for this sample are about 49,000 clones; 85% of them occurred a single time. The ten largest clones take up roughly 21% of the sample. Patients with autoimmune disease history or receiving systemic immunosuppression were excluded from the trial. Peripheral blood for TCR sequencing was collected from all dose cohorts at baseline, on cycle 4 day 1, and on cycle 7 day 1. Samples came from an open-label, multicenter, first-in-human phase I dose-escalation trial of ivuxolimab. Adults with locally advanced or metastatic melanoma, renal cell, hepatocellular, or head and neck squamous cell carcinoma were enrolled in the trial. Before TCR sequencing, CD4+ and CD8+ T cells were separately sorted from peripheral blood.

The germline V gene provides CDR1 ENHRY and CDR2 SYGVKD. CDR3 length: 11 amino acids, cysteine to phenylalanine. Just the 33-base CDR3 DNA is kept, in frame starting at base 1. Trimming takes 10 bases from V and 2 bases from J, and the germline ends sit 7 bases apart. The chain couples TRBV10-3 to TRBJ2-3; no D gene is confidently identified. This clonotype was obtained from an adult with an advanced solid tumor such as melanoma, head and neck, liver or kidney cancer. Sample: CD4+ or CD8+ T cells sorted from blood, taken in a trial of the OX40 agonist ivuxolimab. The DNA sequence is TGTGCCACGGACGACACAGATACGCAGTATTTT. This translates into CATDDTDTQYF.